This paragraph reports one T cell receptor beta chain. The germline V gene has CDR1 SGHRS and CDR2 YFSETQ. CDR3 size: 14 residues. The data stem from a study of monozygotic twins with inflammatory bowel disease. The unique tags termed UMIs, each holding a 6-nucleotide sample barcode, were added by means of template switching. TCRdb reprocessed the 5' RACE reads, keeping one entry per CDR3 protein, no DNA. Recorded here are around 190,000 distinct CDR3 sequences; the top ten clones represent approximately 1.6%. The receptor was isolated from a human donor with ulcerative colitis or Crohn's disease, or a healthy co-twin of an affected twin (not recorded which). The V call is TRBV5-1, the J call TRBJ2-1; TCRdb outputs TRBD1, but without DNA this stays unchecked. The sequenced sample was blood. CDR3 in amino acids: CASSLADRANEQFF.